These 29 T cell receptor beta chains originate from one sample sequenced in a study of vaccination and CD4 T cells after COVID-19 (dated by TCRdb to between 2021 and 2024). Antigens of these TCRs are unknown. The protocol used for the library was PCR. This sample was sequenced with an Illumina iSeq 100. At the Johns Hopkins FTIC core, DNA from the cultured CD4+ T cells underwent TCR sequencing with the Oncomine TCR Beta short-read assay. TCRdb's own reprocessing of the public reads used fastp at Q25 and MiXCR and kept productive beta chains. Each entry merges the rows of one CDR3 protein and shows their most common DNA and genes. Counted in this sample were about 24,000 distinct CDR3 sequences; 30% of them appeared once. 3% of the sample is taken by the ten largest. The time point tag for this specimen amounts to: late sampling 161 to 241 days after vaccination in three convalescent patients. Explained via the paper, the treatment or condition label denotes: approximately nine-day PBMC culture with coronavirus spike peptide pools or control peptides (ViraFEST assay).

This material consisted of CD4+ T cells from blood, cultured in vitro, taken about 7 months after SARS-CoV-2 vaccination. The receptors shown here come from a human donor who had recovered from COVID-19.

The chain links TRBV7-6 to TRBJ1-5; D remains unclear. V lost 3 bases and J 4 bases, leaving 10 bases between the germline ends. The CDR3 length is 14 residues. Germline V gene sequence: CDR1 SGHVS, CDR2 FNYEAQ. The CDR3 DNA reads TGTGCCAGCAGCTTTCGGAGAGATAATCAGCCCCAGCATTTT. This encodes CASSFRRDNQPQHF. The full variable domain, its missing parts supplied by reference TRBV7-6 and TRBJ1-5, is GAGVSQSPRYKVTKRGQDVALRCDPISGHVSLYWYRQALGQGPEFLTYFNYEAQQDKSGLPNDRFSAERPEGSISTLTIQRTEQRDSAMYRCASSFRRDNQPQHFGDGTRLSIL.

The V gene is TRBV10-3, the J gene TRBJ2-3; 7 nucleotides match TRBD1. Germline V CDR1 and CDR2: ENHRY, SYGVKD. The CDR3 is made up of 16 amino acids. V was pared by 7 bases and J by 0 bases, with 10 bases of the junction left unmatched. CDR3 in DNA: TGTGCCATCACCGACACCGGGACAGCTAGCACAGATACGCAGTATTTT. As protein: CAITDTGTASTDTQYF.

In its sample, this clonotype was seen a few times. The V gene is TRBV19, the J gene TRBJ1-2, with no clear D. CDR1 is LNHDA and CDR2 is SQIVND in the germline V gene (reference sequence). This CDR3 is built from 12 residues. V gave up 7 bases and J gave up 4 bases, with 10 bases separating them. CDR3 nucleotides: TGTGCCAGTATGAGGGCCCCCTATGGCTACACCTTC. Its protein is CASMRAPYGYTF.

The chain combines TRBV15 with TRBJ1-3, with no clear D. Germline lookup yields CDR1 LNHNV and CDR2 YYDKDF (reference sequence). The CDR3 has 13 amino acids. Trimming stripped 5 bases from V and 2 bases from J, with 7 bases between. In DNA, the CDR3 is TGTGCCACCAGCGAGACAACTGGAAACACCATATATTTT. This codes for CATSETTGNTIYF.

This clonotype is medium-sized by share. This chain links TRBV20-1 with TRBJ2-5, with 14 bases aligning to TRBD2. Per the germline V gene, CDR1 is DFQATT and CDR2 is SNEGSKA (reference sequence). V dropped 4 bases and J dropped 2; count of bases not matched to a gene: 6. The CDR3 extends over 16 amino acids. CDR3 sequence reads: CSATGTSGSAQETQYF. As DNA, the CDR3 is TGCAGTGCTACAGGGACTAGCGGGAGTGCTCAAGAGACCCAGTACTTC.

This clonotype was found a few times. The chain combines TRBV18 with TRBJ2-7, with TRBD2 as a possible D gene (5 bases). The CDR3 covers 13 residues. Germline V CDR1 and CDR2: KGHSH, LQKENI. V was trimmed by 2 bases and J by 4 bases, leaving 9 bases between them. The DNA of the CDR3 is TGTGCCAGCTCACCAGGTACTAGATACGAGCAGTACTTC. Translated: CASSPGTRYEQYF.

The table lists this clonotype with a few counts. The chain carries TRBV6-2 or TRBV6-3 and TRBJ1-2; D is unclear. V lost 7 bases to trimming and J lost 6 bases, with 21 bases between them. This CDR3 is 15 amino acids long. Germline CDR1 reads MNHEY; CDR2 reads SVGEGT. DNA of the CDR3: TGTGCCAGCACTCCTAGCCCGGGATACGAGGATGGCTACACCTTC. Protein: CASTPSPGYEDGYTF.

The V and J genes are TRBV19 and TRBJ2-7; TRBD1 is a possible D gene (5 bases). Trimming removed 5 bases from V and 2 bases from J, with 10 bases in between. The CDR3 contains 13 residues. Germline V gene lookup returns CDR1 LNHDA and CDR2 SQIVND (reference sequence). The chain's CDR3 is CASSPDTAYEQYF. Here the CDR3 DNA reads TGTGCCAGTAGTCCGGACACTGCCTACGAGCAGTACTTC.

This chain connects TRBV28 to TRBJ2-3, with TRBD2 as a possible D gene (5 bases). CDR1 and CDR2 from the germline V gene are MDHEN and SYDVKM. CDR3 length: 18 residues. Trimming stripped 2 bases from V and 0 bases from J, with 18 bases between. The CDR3 DNA follows: TGTGCCAGCAGTTTACGGACTCAAACTAGAACTAGCACAGATACGCAGTATTTT. Protein product: CASSLRTQTRTSTDTQYF.

This clonotype has just a few counts. The chain is built from TRBV28 and TRBJ2-5; 7 bases line up with TRBD2. This CDR3 is built from 14 residues. J was trimmed by 5 bases and V by 4 bases; bases with no gene match: 7. CDR1 is MDHEN, CDR2 SYDVKM, per germline. CDR3 DNA: TGTGCCAGCAGTTCCCCCCGGGGGGTGGAGACCCAGTACTTC. Amino acids: CASSSPRGVETQYF.

V is TRBV27 and J is TRBJ1-1; D is unresolved. V lost 3 bases, J lost 5 bases, and 10 bases lay in between. The CDR3 runs to 13 residues. The germline V gene encodes CDR1 MNHEY and CDR2 SMNVEV (reference sequence). Here the CDR3 reads CASSFAGDTEAFF. The CDR3 DNA reads TGTGCCAGCAGTTTTGCTGGGGATACTGAAGCTTTCTTT.

This clonotype was recorded at least ten times. The chain is built from TRBV7-2 and TRBJ1-2; unclear D gene. The germline V gene has CDR1 SGHTA and CDR2 FQGNSA. This CDR3 spans 14 amino acids. Trimming cost V 1 base and J 7 bases, with 13 bases left between them. The CDR3 here is CASSLVSQLPGYTF. The CDR3 DNA reads as TGTGCCAGCAGCTTAGTTTCCCAGTTACCTGGCTACACCTTC.

The chain joins TRBV5-1 to TRBJ2-7; D not resolved. The CDR3 loop spans 15 amino acids. Trimming took 4 bases from V and 6 from J, leaving 20 bases between them. CDR1 and CDR2 (germline): SGHRS, YFSETQ. CDR3 DNA: TGCGCCAGCAGCCCTTTAGCCCAAATCGGCACCGAGCAGTACTTC. This codes for CASSPLAQIGTEQYF.

The table lists this clonotype with a few counts. The J gene is TRBJ2-3, the V gene TRBV15; 10 positions agree with TRBD2. Germline values: CDR1 LNHNV, CDR2 YYDKDF (reference sequence). CDR3 length equals 16 residues. Trimming removed 1 base from V and 4 bases from J; junction bases left unmatched: 5. Here the CDR3 reads CATSRVASGSPDTQYF. DNA of the CDR3: TGTGCCACCAGCAGAGTTGCTAGCGGGAGTCCAGATACGCAGTATTTT. The full variable domain, completed using reference TRBV15 and TRBJ2-3, is DAMVIQNPRYQVTQFGKPVTLSCSQTLNHNVMYWYQQKSSQAPKLLFHYYDKDFNNEADTPDNFQSRRPNTSFCFLDIRSPGLGDTAMYLCATSRVASGSPDTQYFGPGTRLTVL.

This chain links TRBV11-2 with TRBJ2-1; 8 positions match TRBD2. Germline V CDR1 and CDR2: SGHAT, FQNNGV. The CDR3 covers 16 residues. The V and J ends lost 2 bases and 2 bases, in that order; junction bases with no gene match: 5. The CDR3 sequence: CASSLSGGRTYNEQFF. DNA of the CDR3: TGTGCCAGCAGCTTATCGGGCGGGAGGACCTACAATGAGCAGTTCTTC.

J is TRBJ2-3 and V is TRBV6-1, with a tentative D call TRBD2 (6 bases). V was shortened by 1 base and J by 1 base, with 6 bases between the two germline ends. The CDR3 consists of 14 residues. CDR1 and CDR2 (germline): MNHNS, SASEGT. The chain's CDR3 is CASSEGGGTDTQYF. The CDR3 coding sequence is TGTGCCAGCAGTGAAGGGGGGGGCACAGATACGCAGTATTTT.

This clonotype was picked up a small number of times. The genes are TRBV7-2 and TRBJ2-7, with no clear D. Trimming pared 1 base from V and 4 bases from J, leaving 20 bases between. The CDR3 extends over 17 amino acids. Germline V lookup: CDR1 SGHTA, CDR2 FQGNSA. In nucleotides, the CDR3 is TGTGCCAGCAGCTTAGGAATGACTCTTTTAGAACGTTACGAGCAGTACTTC. It codes for CASSLGMTLLERYEQYF. The variable domain in full, with the rest retrieved from reference TRBV7-2 and TRBJ2-7, is GAGVSQSPSNKVTEKGKDVELRCDPISGHTALYWYRQSLGQGLEFLIYFQGNSAPDKSGLPSDRFSAERTGGSVSTLTIQRTQQEDSAVYLCASSLGMTLLERYEQYFGPGTRLTVT.

The J gene is TRBJ1-6, the V gene TRBV27, with 12 nucleotides matching TRBD1. The CDR3 runs to 14 residues. V gave up 6 bases and J gave up 11 bases; unmatched junction bases: 5. Germline V gene data show CDR1 as MNHEY and CDR2 as SMNVEV (reference sequence). CDR3 DNA sequence: TGTGCCAGCAGATCGGGACAGGGGGCCGCACCCCTCCACTTT. It translates to CASRSGQGAAPLHF.

This chain uses TRBV28 with TRBJ2-1, with 14 bases identical to TRBD2. The CDR3 runs 20 residues. The V gene end was trimmed by 1 base and the J gene end by 1 base; junction bases not matched to a gene: 9. The germline V gene has CDR1 MDHEN and CDR2 SYDVKM. The DNA of the CDR3 is TGTGCCAGCAGTTTATCCCGACTAGCGGGAGGGCCGGTTTCCTACAATGAGCAGTTCTTC. It specifies CASSLSRLAGGPVSYNEQFF.

The rearrangement uses TRBV28 and TRBJ2-5, with a weak D call TRBD2 (6 bases). Germline loops: CDR1 MDHEN, CDR2 SYDVKM. CDR3 length: 17 residues. The V end was cut by 3 bases, the J end by 2 bases, with 19 bases between. The CDR3: CASSFMRASAVQETQYF. The CDR3 region has the DNA TGTGCCAGCAGTTTTATGAGGGCTAGCGCCGTACAAGAGACCCAGTACTTC.

The gene calls are TRBV6-4 and TRBJ2-1, with D perhaps assigned TRBD1 or TRBD2 (5 bases each). CDR3 length equals 14 residues. V dropped 4 bases and J dropped 6 bases, with 13 bases sitting between them. Per germline, CDR1 MRHNA and CDR2 SNTAGT. CDR3 amino acids: CASSVGGEGNEQFF. The CDR3 DNA reads TGTGCCAGCAGTGTTGGGGGAGAGGGCAATGAGCAGTTCTTC.

CDR3 coding DNA: TGTGCCAGCAGCTCAACGGGACAGCCTATCTACGAGCAGTACTTC. As protein: CASSSTGQPIYEQYF. The chain couples TRBV25-1 to TRBJ2-7; 7 bases agree with TRBD1. There are 15 residues in the CDR3. Germline V lookup: CDR1 MGHDK, CDR2 SYGVNS. V lost 6 bases, J lost 3 bases, and 11 bases stayed unmatched.

J is TRBJ2-6 and V is TRBV15, with 7 bases identical to TRBD2. The V gene's germline CDR1 is LNHNV and CDR2 YYDKDF (reference sequence). The CDR3 is 20 residues long. Trimming at V came to 5 bases and at J to 0 bases, leaving 16 bases not matched to a gene. The CDR3 protein is CATSRGPRGGTPSGANVLTF. Here the CDR3 DNA reads TGTGCCACCAGCCGAGGCCCGCGGGGAGGGACCCCCTCTGGGGCCAACGTCCTGACTTTC.

This clonotype was picked up a small number of times. The CDR3 nucleotides are TGTGCCAGCAGCCCCGACAGGGCTCCGGGGGGCTACACCTTC. Translated, it gives CASSPDRAPGGYTF. V and J are TRBV7-9 and TRBJ1-2, with 7 nucleotides matching TRBD1. The V segment lost 5 bases and the J segment 8 bases; nucleotides outside the gene matches: 11. This CDR3 contains 14 residues. Per germline, CDR1 SEHNR and CDR2 FQNEAQ (reference sequence).

A few counts support this clonotype. The J gene is TRBJ2-5, the V gene TRBV4-2; D is ambiguous. Trimming took 4 bases from V and 5 from J, leaving 5 bases between them. This CDR3 is built from 11 residues. CDR1 is LGHNA and CDR2 is YNFKEQ in the germline V gene. The CDR3 region has the DNA TGTGCCAGCAGCCCGGCGGAGACCCAGTACTTC. Its protein product is CASSPAETQYF.

The chain recombines TRBV4-1 with TRBJ2-7; 14 bases agree with TRBD2. The germline V gene encodes CDR1 MGHRA and CDR2 YSYEKL. The CDR3 has 17 residues. The J segment lost 6 bases and the V segment lost 4 bases, leaving 11 bases of the junction unmatched. The CDR3 here is CASSPTRLAGGHSEQYF. The DNA for the CDR3 is TGCGCCAGCAGCCCTACCCGACTAGCGGGAGGGCATAGCGAGCAGTACTTC.

The gene calls are TRBV28 and TRBJ2-7, with 8 positions matching TRBD2. This CDR3 contains 15 residues. The germline CDR1 and CDR2 sequences are MDHEN and SYDVKM. The V and J ends lost 6 bases and 6 bases, in that order; junction bases with no gene match: 13. CDR3 sequence reads: CASSSSASGSVEQYF. As DNA, the CDR3 is TGTGCCAGCAGCTCCTCCGCGAGCGGGAGTGTCGAGCAGTACTTC.

The chain uses TRBV6-1 and TRBJ1-2, with 8 bases aligning to TRBD1. Trimming removed 6 bases from V and 0 bases from J; junction bases left unmatched: 12. Germline V gene lookup returns CDR1 MNHNS and CDR2 SASEGT. The CDR3 runs to 17 residues. The CDR3 here is CASRRHGQGSTNYGYTF. CDR3 nucleotide sequence: TGTGCCAGCAGGCGACATGGACAGGGTTCGACTAACTATGGCTACACCTTC.

This clonotype has only a few counts. The chain is built from TRBV20-1 and TRBJ2-1; 8 nucleotides line up with TRBD2. The V segment lost 7 bases and the J segment 6 bases; nucleotides outside the gene matches: 5. The length of the CDR3 is 12 residues. CDR1 and CDR2 (germline): DFQATT, SNEGSKA (reference sequence). Here the CDR3 DNA reads TGCAGTGGAGCTAGCGGGCTCAATGAGCAGTTCTTC. Protein product: CSGASGLNEQFF.